This TCR beta chain emerged from a study of long-term antiretroviral therapy in people with HIV (dated by TCRdb to between 2021 and 2023). As for the study more broadly: The earliest samples were collected roughly a decade before the 2015 WHO recommendation for immediate ART, at a time when ART was usually postponed until CD4 counts fell. The cohort contributed about 200 cryopreserved PBMC samples from about 33 adults with confirmed HIV infection, collected serially over a mean of about six years (range 1-12). Of the approximately 28 participants with HIV, approximately ten were female. A retrospective serial study tested whether ART initiation and durable HIV suppression were associated with changes in peripheral blood TRB repertoire composition and diversity. No cross-contamination during QIAcube processing turned up in test extractions that ran a monoclonal T-cell line alongside 33 polyclonal samples. The research as a whole found: Unsorted PBMC were profiled instead of sorted CD4+ and CD8+ T cells because pre-ART samples had limited cell numbers. Narrower CDR3 length ranges were observed in HIV repertoires than in controls, and an antigen-experienced repertoire with only a slight naive shift after ART was suggested by the network structure. At every time point, the repertoire was dominated by expanded TRB clones first identified before ART initiation, although this dominance fluctuated and, in many PLHIV, declined after ART. Limited PBMC availability meant only the TCR beta chain was sequenced, without alpha chain pairing. The samples span the years 2004 to 2017, and the ART regimens used may be less effective than current regimens. Inferences about post-ART repertoire changes are limited because no data were available on ART adherence, viral resistance or therapy changes. Starting ART was linked to a significant rise in TRB diversity, yet even with long-term ART the diversity remained significantly lower than in transplant donor controls.

Inclusion was restricted to participants for whom at least one PBMC sample before ART initiation and at least two post-ART samples were available. All participants with HIV were treated in the United States of America. Before DNA extraction, cryopreserved samples containing roughly 0.85-11 million PBMC were thawed and washed. At the time of the earliest PBMC sample, participants with HIV were aged between roughly 20 and 55 years. PBMC samples from each participant spanned 1-4 timepoints before ART initiation and 2-8 timepoints after ART initiation, with a median of 7 samples. For every participant, serial HIV viral load, CD4+ T-cell count, ART history and demographic data were obtained. Using a Qiagen kit on a QIAcube, genomic DNA was extracted from unsorted PBMC, with samples processed in batches of 12. The immunoSEQ hsTCRB v3.0 assay was used at survey level resolution to sequence the TRB variable region. The targeted TRB sequencing depth was about 40,000-55,000 T-cell genomes per sample. TRB libraries were pooled and sequenced on an Illumina MiSeq using a v3 150-cycle kit. On the authors' methods: Repertoire analysis ran in R within a reproducible Nextflow workflow covering QC, data transformation and analysis. LymphoSeq2, an R package for exploring AIRR-Seq data, was used to implement custom analyses. A few samples that produced fewer than 5000 total TRB sequences were removed, so approximately 190 HIV repertoires were analyzed. Among the 200 or so HIV repertoires that were kept, roughly 59 were collected before ART initiation and about 130 were collected after ART initiation. Repertoires were downsampled to 5000 TRB nucleotide sequences, with summary statistics averaged over 100 downsampling iterations. Only TRB sequences with CDR3 regions of at least seven amino acids were retained for analysis. Diversity was assessed using a clonality score derived from Shannon entropy and using the Gini coefficient. Repertoire networks linked the top 5000 CDR3 amino acid sequences whenever two sequences differed by an edit distance of one. For TRB CDR3 amino acid sequences, GLIPH2 was used to predict antigen specificity groups and MHC restriction. To flag known associations with CMV, EBV, HIV or tissue antigens, CDR3 amino acid sequences were compared against VDJdb and McPAS-TCR. Pre-ART, post-ART and control groups were compared with Wilcoxon signed-rank tests and Holm-Bonferroni correction. TCRdb took this table from immuneACCESS and kept in-frame rearrangements with V and J called. Such tables lack part of the clones; where checked against another copy, unresolved V genes explain under half of the gap, and the rest is unexplained. V, J and clone size derive from that table, while D and trimming were established from the DNA sequence. This sample is represented by tens of thousands of clones; around 85% of them were singletons. The ten largest clones capture around 4% of the sample.

Worth noting for this clone: Its antigen specificity is not known. No base quality information exists; no much larger clone differs at one position.

The TCR originated in a woman aged 45-59 years with HIV. This specimen consisted of unsorted PBMCs, obtained 1.2 years after starting antiretroviral therapy.

The nucleotide sequence is given as TGTGCCAGCTCACCGGGCGGAGAGACCCAGTACTTC. This is translated as CASSPGGETQYF. The rearranged segments are TRBV18 and TRBJ2-5, with the D gene call left open. Relative to germline, V is 3 bases shorter and J is 4 bases shorter, with 6 bases between their ends. CDR1 and CDR2 were assigned from the germline V gene as KGHSH and LQKENI. CDR3 length: 12 amino acids, cysteine to phenylalanine. The read is trimmed to its CDR3 DNA, 36 bases read in frame from base 1.